The 8 T cell receptor beta chains presented below share a single source sample, sequenced in a study of graft-versus-host responses after intestinal transplantation. Some clones are missing from TCRdb's copy, which holds only in-frame ones; the method was immunoSEQ multiplex PCR. The table includes 25,000 to 35,000 clones, roughly 80% detected once. These receptors' targets are unknown. The specimen comprised unstimulated CD8+ T cells sorted from spleen or lymph node cells, sampled before intestinal transplant. The receptors shown here come from a human donor who received an intestinal transplant.

The chain has TRBV6-1 and TRBJ1-1; D remains unclear. The length of the CDR3 is 14 residues. Germline CDR1 and CDR2: MNHNS and SASEGT. With 11 bases removed from V and 0 bases from J, the gap between germline ends came to 16 bases. CDR3 DNA sequence: TGTGCCTCTGCCCTCGCAGTGGTGAACACTGAAGCTTTCTTT. It yields the protein CASALAVVNTEAFF.

The rearrangement uses TRBV11-1 and TRBJ2-7, with D tentatively TRBD2 (6 bases). This CDR3 comprises 13 residues. Looked up from germline, CDR1 is SGHAT and CDR2 is FQDESV (reference sequence). Between the trimmed V and J ends, which lost 3 bases and 6 bases, there was a span of 12 bases. The CDR3 is CASSFQGLAEQYF. The CDR3, as DNA: TGTGCCAGCAGCTTTCAGGGACTCGCCGAGCAGTACTTC.

The chain links TRBV27 to TRBJ2-6; TRBD1 aligns across 8 bases. Per germline, CDR1 MNHEY and CDR2 SMNVEV (reference sequence). V shed 5 bases, J shed 4 bases, and the junction held 13 bases outside the gene matches. This CDR3 region has 18 residues. CDR3 loop: CASSLLTGDPSGANVLTF. CDR3 bases: TGTGCCAGCAGTCTTCTGACAGGGGACCCTTCCGGGGCCAACGTCCTGACTTTC.

This sequence joins TRBV6-6 and TRBJ2-1; no definite D call. The CDR3 is 15 amino acids. V was pared by 6 bases and J by 4 bases, with 16 bases between. CDR1 and CDR2 (germline): MNHNY, SVGAGI (reference sequence). The DNA for the CDR3 is TGTGCCAGCAGCATGAGCCCGCTCGTGTACAATGAGCAGTTCTTC. Encoded protein: CASSMSPLVYNEQFF.

The gene calls are TRBV2 and TRBJ2-7, with D perhaps TRBD1 (5 bases). Between the trimmed V and J ends, which lost 2 bases and 4 bases, there was a span of 12 bases. The CDR3 has 14 amino acids. Looked up from germline, CDR1 is SNHLY and CDR2 is FYNNEI. CDR3 nucleotide sequence: TGTGCCAGCAGTGAAAGGGGTCCGAAATACGAGCAGTACTTC. This gives the protein CASSERGPKYEQYF.

V gene TRBV10-3 combines with J gene TRBJ1-1; the D gene is possibly TRBD1 (5 bases). The CDR3 runs 14 residues. The V end was cut by 6 bases, the J end by 0 bases, with 11 bases between. Germline V CDR1 and CDR2: ENHRY, SYGVKD. CDR3 sequence (DNA): TGTGCCATCAGGGACAAAGATATGAACACTGAAGCTTTCTTT. The encoded protein is CAIRDKDMNTEAFF.

The V call is TRBV7-7, the J call TRBJ1-3; D gene ambiguous. Trimming took off 2 bases at V and 3 bases at J, with 5 bases between the two ends. This CDR3 has 13 residues. Germline V gene lookup returns CDR1 SSHAT and CDR2 FNYEAQ (reference sequence). CDR3 DNA: TGTGCCAGCAGCTTACACATTGGAAACACCATATATTTT. It is translated as CASSLHIGNTIYF.

This clone appeared a single time. The V call is TRBV7-9, the J call TRBJ2-7; D gene uncertain. This CDR3 contains 13 residues. Trimming removed 3 bases at V and 2 bases at J, with 8 bases between. The germline gives CDR1 SEHNR, CDR2 FQNEAQ (reference sequence). The CDR3 protein is CASSFIGPYEQYF. Here the CDR3 DNA reads TGTGCCAGCAGCTTCATCGGTCCCTACGAGCAGTACTTC.